One and the same sample provided the 22 T cell receptor beta chains below, sequenced in a study of regulatory T cells in long-lasting Graves disease. Noted time point: newly diagnosed GD, antithyroid drugs for less than 3 months. Isolated PBMC RNA provided the starting material for the TCR library. Library construction for TCR beta used iRepertoire HTBI primers and Arm-PCR of CDR3 regions. TCRdb re-called the multiplex PCR reads through MiXCR, storing one row per CDR3 protein. The sample has 450,000 to 600,000 distinct CDR3 sequences; approximately 12% are singletons. This sample also appeared in a second study, on T cells in Graves' hyperthyroidism and ophthalmopathy.

This sample comprised peripheral blood mononuclear cells (PBMCs), obtained at new diagnosis, from a patient treated with antithyroid drugs. The receptors come from a man aged 25 to 45 with Graves disease.

Ten or more counts support this clonotype. The chain couples TRBV12-3 or TRBV12-4 to TRBJ2-7, with 10 bases identical to TRBD2. J lost 4 bases, V lost 3 bases, and 6 bases had no gene match. This CDR3 is 15 amino acids long. CDR3 protein: CASSFLLAGPYEQYF. DNA for the CDR3: TGTGCCAGCAGTTTCCTACTAGCGGGACCATACGAGCAGTACTTC.

There are many counts of this clonotype. J is TRBJ2-7 and V is TRBV13; D gene ambiguous. The V end was cut by 2 bases, the J end by 7 bases, with 6 bases between. The CDR3 has 11 residues. Germline V gene data show CDR1 as PRHDT and CDR2 as FYEKMQ (reference sequence). CDR3 sequence: CASSLRVEQYF. DNA for the CDR3: TGTGCCAGCAGCTTACGGGTTGAGCAGTACTTC.

The V and J genes are TRBV30 and TRBJ1-2; D uncertain. This CDR3 region has 12 residues. V was pared by 3 bases and J by 7 bases, with 12 bases between. Per germline, CDR1 GTSNPN and CDR2 SVGIG (reference sequence). The CDR3 reads CAWREVTGGYTF. DNA for the CDR3: TGTGCCTGGAGAGAGGTGACGGGTGGCTACACCTTC. Supplemented by reference TRBV30 and TRBJ1-2, the full variable domain reads SQTIHQWPATLVQPVGSPLSLECTVEGTSNPNLYWYRQAAGRGLQLLFYSVGIGQISSEVPQNLSASRPQDRQFILSSKKLLLSDSGFYLCAWREVTGGYTFGSGTRLTVV.

This clonotype showed up many times. This chain connects TRBV29-1 to TRBJ1-4, with 8 bases lining up with TRBD1. The CDR3 spans 15 residues. In germline, CDR1 is SQVTM, CDR2 ANQGSEA. With V trimmed by 6 bases and J by 8 bases, 14 bases remained unmatched. CDR3 sequence (DNA): TGCAGCGTCGTTTGGACGCAGGGGGCGCAGGAAAAACTGTTTTTT. Its protein is CSVVWTQGAQEKLFF.

At least ten counts were recorded for this clonotype. The chain couples TRBV29-1 to TRBJ1-1, with D perhaps TRBD1 (5 bases). Germline V CDR1 and CDR2: SQVTM, ANQGSEA. The V end was cut by 5 bases, the J end by 1 base, with 8 bases between. The CDR3 extends over 12 amino acids. The CDR3 reads CSVWGTNTEAFF. The CDR3 DNA is TGCAGCGTTTGGGGGACGAACACTGAAGCTTTCTTT. Filled out from reference TRBV29-1 and TRBJ1-1, the complete variable domain reads SAVISQKPSRDICQRGTSLTIQCQVDSQVTMMFWYRQQPGQSLTLIATANQGSEATYESGFVIDKFPISRPNLTFSTLTVSNMSPEDSSIYLCSVWGTNTEAFFGQGTRLTVV.

This clonotype occurred many times. This chain uses TRBV28 with TRBJ2-3; TRBD2 is a possible D gene (5 bases). The CDR3 extends over 16 amino acids. Trimming took 5 bases from V and 1 from J, leaving 16 bases between them. Germline-derived CDR1 and CDR2 are MDHEN and SYDVKM. The CDR3 DNA follows: TGTGCCAGCAGTCCCCTACTGAGGGTCGGCACAGATACGCAGTATTTT. Protein product: CASSPLLRVGTDTQYF.

This clonotype was recorded many times. The genes are TRBV12-3 or TRBV12-4 and TRBJ2-3, with a tentative D call TRBD1 (5 bases). The CDR3 runs 14 residues. V was cut by 7 bases and J by 4 bases, with 15 bases left in between. For the CDR3, the DNA is TGTGCCAGCACCAAAGGGGATCCTGCAGATACGCAGTATTTT. Encoded protein: CASTKGDPADTQYF.

Ten or more counts support this clonotype. The chain recombines TRBV20-1 with TRBJ2-3, with D perhaps being TRBD1 or TRBD2 (5 bases each). Per germline, CDR1 DFQATT and CDR2 SNEGSKA (reference sequence). Trimming pared 2 bases from V and 0 bases from J, leaving 12 bases between. The CDR3 runs 15 residues. CDR3 bases: TGCAGTGCTAGACAGTGGGACCGCAGCACAGATACGCAGTATTTT. Translating gives CSARQWDRSTDTQYF.

The gene calls are TRBV27 and TRBJ2-6; no clear D gene. V lost 7 bases and J 1 base, leaving 5 bases between the germline ends. In germline, CDR1 is MNHEY, CDR2 SMNVEV (reference sequence). The CDR3 loop spans 13 amino acids. Here the CDR3 DNA reads TGTGCCAGCACCGCATCTGGGGCCAACGTCCTGACTTTC. Its translation: CASTASGANVLTF.

This clonotype has ten or more counts. The gene calls are TRBV7-2 and TRBJ2-1; 11 nucleotides align to TRBD2. Looked up from germline, CDR1 is SGHTA and CDR2 is FQGNSA. V shed 5 bases and J 5 bases; nucleotides not matched to a gene: 5. The CDR3 totals 15 residues. The CDR3 DNA reads TGTGCCAGCAGCCTCCGGGGACTAGCGGACAATGAGCAGTTCTTC. It is translated as CASSLRGLADNEQFF.

The chain carries TRBV11-3 and TRBJ1-1; a weak D match, TRBD1 (5 bases). Trimming removed 5 bases at V and 8 bases at J, with 15 bases between. CDR1 is SGHNT, CDR2 YENEEA, per germline. The CDR3 is 13 amino acids. CDR3 in DNA: TGTGCCAGCAGCACCGGGGGAATTGAGGAAGCTTTCTTT. This codes for CASSTGGIEEAFF.

The V and J genes are TRBV9 and TRBJ2-1, with D possibly being TRBD1 or TRBD2 (6 bases each). In germline, CDR1 is SGDLS, CDR2 YYNGEE. V was clipped by 4 bases and J by 10 bases, with 21 bases between them. This CDR3 has 15 amino acids. CDR3 amino acids: CASSRPGLGGVEQFF. The DNA for the CDR3 is TGTGCCAGCAGCCGCCCGGGACTCGGGGGCGTGGAGCAGTTCTTC.

This chain uses TRBV28 with TRBJ2-7; possibly TRBD2 for D (6 bases). Germline loops: CDR1 MDHEN, CDR2 SYDVKM. CDR3 length: 16 residues. The germline V and J ends were trimmed by 4 bases and 2 bases, with 18 bases remaining between them. The CDR3 region has the DNA TGTGCCAGCAGTTCAGAAGGGGCGGGACTTCCCTACGAGCAGTACTTC. Translating it yields CASSSEGAGLPYEQYF.

This clonotype was counted a few times. V usage is TRBV10-1 and J usage is TRBJ2-2; perhaps TRBD1 as D (5 bases). The CDR3 spans 13 residues. Trimming removed 7 bases at V and 2 bases at J, with 8 bases between. The germline CDR1 and CDR2 sequences are WNHNN and SYGVQD (reference sequence). The CDR3 DNA follows: TGCGCCAGCATGGACATTAACACCGGGGAGCTGTTTTTT. Amino acid sequence: CASMDINTGELFF.

The J gene is TRBJ1-2, the V gene TRBV6-1; D not resolved. Trimming pared 8 bases from V and 3 bases from J, leaving 7 bases between. This CDR3 has 11 amino acids. Looked up from germline, CDR1 is MNHNS and CDR2 is SASEGT. CDR3 loop: CASEFDYGYTF. Written as DNA, the CDR3 is TGTGCCAGCGAGTTTGACTATGGCTACACCTTC.

At least ten counts were recorded for this clonotype. The gene calls are TRBV30 and TRBJ2-1, with 9 bases aligning to TRBD2. The CDR3 has 15 residues. V shed 0 bases and J 7 bases; nucleotides not matched to a gene: 7. Germline V gene sequence: CDR1 GTSNPN, CDR2 SVGIG (reference sequence). Here the CDR3 DNA reads TGTGCCTGGAGTGTGTGGGGCGGGAGGGCGAATGAGCAGTTCTTC. It yields the protein CAWSVWGGRANEQFF.

The chain is built from TRBV20-1 and TRBJ1-1, with D possibly TRBD1 on 6 matching bases. This CDR3 comprises 13 residues. The germline gives CDR1 DFQATT, CDR2 SNEGSKA (reference sequence). V shed 6 bases and J shed 7 bases, with 18 bases lying between them. CDR3 amino acids: CSAHNRGDIEAFF. The CDR3 coding sequence is TGCAGTGCGCACAATCGGGGGGACATTGAAGCTTTCTTT.

With respect to this clonotype: A far larger clone is just one base off, so this is likely a read error. The rearrangement links TRBV19 to TRBJ2-7; D may be TRBD2 (5 bases). The CDR3 is made up of 17 amino acids. V was pared by 4 bases and J by 7 bases, with 26 bases between. CDR1 is LNHDA, CDR2 SQIVND, per germline (reference sequence). The CDR3 spells CASSNPEGRPSYNEQYF. CDR3 nucleotides: TGTGCCAGTAGTAACCCAGAGGGTAGGCCCTCCTACAATGAGCAGTACTTC.

At least ten counts were recorded for this clonotype. This chain links TRBV19 with TRBJ2-1; possible D gene TRBD1, 6 bases. Trimming pared 6 bases from V and 6 bases from J, leaving 21 bases between. The CDR3 loop spans 16 amino acids. Germline CDR1 is LNHDA and CDR2 is SQIVND (reference sequence). CDR3 amino acids: CASSKGEPLTVNEQFF. CDR3 in DNA: TGTGCCAGTAGCAAGGGGGAACCACTTACCGTCAATGAGCAGTTCTTC.

This clonotype was detected ten times or more. The rearrangement links TRBV20-1 to TRBJ2-2, with D unclear. Per germline, CDR1 DFQATT and CDR2 SNEGSKA (reference sequence). Trimming cost V 2 bases and J 1 base, with 8 bases left between them. This CDR3 region has 14 residues. CDR3 DNA sequence: TGCAGTGCTAGAAGATCAGGGAACACCGGGGAGCTGTTTTTT. It yields the protein CSARRSGNTGELFF.

The sample holds a few counts of this clonotype. This chain uses TRBV6-1 with TRBJ2-2; 7 nucleotides match TRBD2. J gave up 4 bases and V 8 bases, and 4 bases lay outside the gene matches. CDR3 length: 13 residues. Germline loops: CDR1 MNHNS, CDR2 SASEGT. The CDR3 loop is CASGGGSTGELFF. CDR3 DNA sequence: TGTGCCAGCGGGGGGGGTAGCACCGGGGAGCTGTTTTTT.

At least ten counts were recorded for this clonotype. The chain carries TRBV6-2 or TRBV6-3 and TRBJ2-7; D is possibly TRBD2 (6 bases). The CDR3 spans 15 residues. Trimming left V 2 bases short and J 4 bases short, with 15 bases between. Germline CDR1 MNHEY, CDR2 SVGEGT. The CDR3: CASSYAPGVEYEQYF. CDR3 sequence (DNA): TGTGCCAGCAGTTACGCGCCGGGAGTGGAGTACGAGCAGTACTTC.